Presented here are 27 T cell receptor beta chains from one specimen sequenced in a study of blood T cells in healthy people across ages. Next came a second PCR, run for roughly 6 to 11 cycles, which used a sample-barcoded 5' primer along with a J-beta primer mix. One entry per CDR3 protein results from TCRdb running MiXCR on the 5' RACE reads. The data hold about 1 million distinct CDR3 sequences, with more than 40% observed a single time. Sequencing used blood. The receptors were sampled from an older woman in good health.

J is TRBJ2-3 and V is TRBV12-3 or TRBV12-4; the match to TRBD2 covers 10 bases. This CDR3 is built from 16 residues. V gave up 2 bases and J gave up 3 bases; unmatched junction bases: 5. CDR3 sequence reads: CASSLRPSGRTDTQYF. The CDR3 coding sequence is TGTGCCAGCAGTTTACGGCCTAGCGGGAGAACAGATACGCAGTATTTT.

The V and J genes are TRBV28 and TRBJ2-1; D tentatively reads TRBD1 or TRBD2 (9 bases each). This CDR3 region has 18 residues. The V gene lost 6 bases and the J gene lost 6 bases, with 27 bases spanning the gap. The germline gives CDR1 MDHEN, CDR2 SYDVKM. CDR3 sequence (DNA): TGTGCCAGCAGGCCGGGACAGGGATGGCGGGAGGGTACCAATGAGCAGTTCTTC. Its translation is CASRPGQGWREGTNEQFF.

This clonotype was counted only a few times. The chain has TRBV11-2 and TRBJ2-5; D remains unclear. This CDR3 has 12 residues. CDR1 and CDR2 from the germline V gene are SGHAT and FQNNGV. V was trimmed by 4 bases and J by 4 bases, leaving 7 bases between them. The CDR3 reads CASSSVRETQYF. The CDR3 coding sequence is TGTGCCAGCAGCTCGGTGAGAGAGACCCAGTACTTC.

The V gene is TRBV9, the J gene TRBJ2-1; maybe TRBD1 (5 bases). V was pared by 2 bases and J by 5 bases, with 14 bases between. CDR3 length equals 15 residues. Per germline, CDR1 SGDLS and CDR2 YYNGEE. CDR3 amino acids: CASSVYQGSNNEQFF. The CDR3 DNA reads TGTGCCAGCAGCGTTTATCAGGGATCCAACAATGAGCAGTTCTTC. The full variable domain, in which reference TRBV9 and TRBJ2-1 provide the parts outside the CDR3, is DSGVTQTPKHLITATGQRVTLRCSPRSGDLSVYWYQQSLDQGLQFLIQYYNGEERAKGNILERFSAQQFPDLHSELNLSSLELGDSALYFCASSVYQGSNNEQFFGPGTRLTVL.

This sequence joins TRBV20-1 and TRBJ1-3; 7 bases fit TRBD1. The CDR3 extends over 16 amino acids. The V segment lost 3 bases and the J segment 3 bases; nucleotides outside the gene matches: 11. Germline V gives CDR1 DFQATT, CDR2 SNEGSKA (reference sequence). The CDR3 sequence is CSASPPDRVGGNTIYF. CDR3 DNA sequence: TGCAGTGCTAGCCCCCCTGACAGGGTTGGTGGAAACACCATATATTTT.

This clonotype showed up many times. The rearrangement uses TRBV4-2 and TRBJ2-5, with TRBD2 matching 14 bases. The CDR3 loop spans 19 amino acids. V was clipped by 3 bases and J by 5 bases; unmatched bases: 14. Germline V gene data show CDR1 as LGHNA and CDR2 as YNFKEQ. In nucleotides, the CDR3 is TGTGCCAGCAGCCACCCTACAGGGACTAGCGGGAGTAGAGGGGAGACCCAGTACTTC. Its translation is CASSHPTGTSGSRGETQYF.

This clonotype came up many times. This chain joins TRBV9 and TRBJ2-3; perhaps TRBD2 as D (5 bases). Per the germline V gene, CDR1 is SGDLS and CDR2 is YYNGEE. This CDR3 contains 13 residues. Trimming removed 4 bases from V and 4 bases from J, with 10 bases in between. The CDR3 here is CASSPEVPDTQYF. Here the CDR3 DNA reads TGTGCCAGCAGCCCGGAGGTTCCAGATACGCAGTATTTT.

At least ten counts were recorded for this clonotype. V usage is TRBV20-1 and J usage is TRBJ2-7; 7 bases are a match to TRBD1. Germline CDR1 reads DFQATT; CDR2 reads SNEGSKA (reference sequence). Trimming took 0 bases from V and 6 from J; bases not matched to a gene: 8. The CDR3 totals 14 residues. The CDR3 DNA reads TGCAGTGCTAGAGATAGGGGACAGCTAAGCGAGCAGTACTTC. Its translation: CSARDRGQLSEQYF.

The CDR3 DNA reads TGTGCCAGCAGAGGGAGAGCTCAGCAGTACTTC. It yields the protein CASRGRAQQYF. The chain uses TRBV28 and TRBJ2-7; D is perhaps TRBD2 (5 bases). The CDR3 is made up of 11 amino acids. CDR1 and CDR2 (germline): MDHEN, SYDVKM. Trimming took off 6 bases at V and 8 bases at J, with 11 bases between the two ends.

This clonotype was seen a few times. The chain is built from TRBV28 and TRBJ2-5, with 7 bases that match TRBD2. CDR3 length equals 17 residues. After removal of 2 bases from V and 0 bases from J, the junction contained 9 bases not matched to a gene. Germline V gene lookup returns CDR1 MDHEN and CDR2 SYDVKM. Here the CDR3 reads CASSLPRLADHQETQYF. The CDR3 DNA follows: TGTGCCAGCAGTTTACCCCGACTAGCAGACCACCAAGAGACCCAGTACTTC. Full variable domain (missing parts from reference TRBV28 and TRBJ2-5): DVKVTQSSRYLVKRTGEKVFLECVQDMDHENMFWYRQDPGLGLRLIYFSYDVKMKEKGDIPEGYSVSREKKERFSLILESASTNQTSMYLCASSLPRLADHQETQYFGPGTRLLVL.

This clonotype has more than one count but fewer than ten. This rearrangement joins TRBV30 to TRBJ2-1, with D unresolved. In germline, CDR1 is GTSNPN, CDR2 SVGIG (reference sequence). The CDR3 runs to 16 residues. The V end was cut by 3 bases, the J end by 0 bases, with 15 bases between. CDR3 amino acids: CAWRLDRGSSYNEQFF. The CDR3 nucleotides are TGTGCCTGGAGGTTGGACCGTGGTTCCTCCTACAATGAGCAGTTCTTC. The full variable domain, in which reference TRBV30 and TRBJ2-1 provide the parts outside the CDR3, is SQTIHQWPATLVQPVGSPLSLECTVEGTSNPNLYWYRQAAGRGLQLLFYSVGIGQISSEVPQNLSASRPQDRQFILSSKKLLLSDSGFYLCAWRLDRGSSYNEQFFGPGTRLTVL.

This clonotype was counted only a few times. V and J are TRBV4-2 and TRBJ2-1, with D hard to call. The germline V gene has CDR1 LGHNA and CDR2 YNFKEQ. The CDR3 is made up of 10 amino acids. Between the trimmed V and J ends, which lost 0 bases and 15 bases, there was a span of 6 bases. CDR3 DNA: TGTGCCAGCAGCCAAGACAGTTTGTTCTTC. It yields the protein CASSQDSLFF.

The chain joins TRBV2 to TRBJ2-7, with 9 bases that match TRBD1. This CDR3 has 15 amino acids. V was clipped by 7 bases and J by 2 bases; unmatched bases: 9. CDR1 SNHLY and CDR2 FYNNEI come from the germline V gene. The DNA of the CDR3 is TGTGCCAGCACTGCTGCGGGGACAGGGACCTACGAGCAGTACTTC. This codes for CASTAAGTGTYEQYF.

This chain connects TRBV7-4 to TRBJ2-3; the D gene is possibly TRBD1 (6 bases). Between the trimmed V and J ends, which lost 4 bases and 2 bases, there was a span of 31 bases. CDR1 is SGHVT and CDR2 is SQSDAQ in the germline V gene. This CDR3 region has 21 residues. The CDR3: CASSSEPLSGEGGPNTDTQYF. In DNA, the CDR3 is TGTGCCAGCAGCTCCGAACCCCTCTCCGGGGAAGGGGGACCCAACACAGATACGCAGTATTTT.

The table lists this clonotype with a few counts. The CDR3 reads CASSWASDGYEQYF. CDR3 nucleotides: TGTGCCAGCTCGTGGGCTAGCGACGGGTACGAGCAGTACTTC. V is TRBV9 and J is TRBJ2-7; D is possibly TRBD2 (6 bases). Deletions cut 7 bases from V and 4 bases from J, with 18 bases between. The germline CDR1 and CDR2 sequences are SGDLS and YYNGEE. CDR3 length: 14 amino acids.

This clonotype was seen a few times. The chain recombines TRBV10-3 with TRBJ2-5, with 7 positions matching TRBD1. V lost 5 bases, J lost 1 base, and 4 bases stayed unmatched. The CDR3 covers 14 residues. Per the germline V gene, CDR1 is ENHRY and CDR2 is SYGVKD. The CDR3 nucleotides are TGTGCCATCAGTCCCGGGACAGTCCAAGAGACCCAGTACTTC. Translating it yields CAISPGTVQETQYF.

This clonotype has more than one count but fewer than ten. CDR3 residues: CASSYDRASNKQYF. Written as DNA, the CDR3 is TGCGCCAGCAGCTATGACAGGGCCTCCAACAAGCAGTACTTC. The V and J genes are TRBV5-1 and TRBJ2-7; 7 nucleotides align to TRBD1. This CDR3 has 14 residues. J gave up 8 bases and V 3 bases, and 11 bases lay outside the gene matches. The germline V gene has CDR1 SGHRS and CDR2 YFSETQ.

The gene calls are TRBV4-2 and TRBJ1-1; TRBD1 is a possible D gene (5 bases). The CDR3 extends over 17 amino acids. Germline V gene data show CDR1 as LGHNA and CDR2 as YNFKEQ. The V end lost 3 bases, the J end lost 5 bases, and 22 bases lay between the germline ends. The CDR3 region is CASSHPRGRGAETEAFF. The CDR3 coding sequence is TGTGCCAGCAGCCACCCACGTGGGAGGGGCGCGGAAACTGAAGCTTTCTTT.

This rearrangement joins TRBV7-6 to TRBJ2-4, with 11 bases that match TRBD1. The CDR3 covers 15 residues. CDR1 and CDR2 (germline): SGHVS, FNYEAQ. V lost 1 base, J lost 13 bases, and 9 bases stayed unmatched. In DNA, the CDR3 is TGTGCCAGCAGCTTAGGAGGACAGGGGGCAGGAGAGCAGTACTTC. As protein: CASSLGGQGAGEQYF.

Comment on this clonotype: The germline gene is not matched at one end of the junction; a read error may be the cause. The V gene is TRBV15, the J gene TRBJ1-5; no reliable D call. This CDR3 has 15 amino acids. Per germline, CDR1 LNHNV and CDR2 YYDKDF (reference sequence). The CDR3 DNA follows: TGTGCCACCAGCGGAGATTACGGGAGCAATCAGCCCCAGCATTTT. This encodes CATSGDYGSNQPQHF. Full variable domain (missing parts from reference TRBV15 and TRBJ1-5): DAMVIQNPRYQVTQFGKPVTLSCSQTLNHNVMYWYQQKSSQAPKLLFHYYDKDFNNEADTPDNFQSRRPNTSFCFLDIRSPGLGDTAMYLCATSGDYGSNQPQHFGDGTRLSIL.

This clonotype occurred once. This CDR3 is CSVGGPSLTKNIQYF. The CDR3 coding sequence is TGCAGCGTAGGGGGCCCGTCTCTAACCAAAAACATTCAGTACTTC. V usage is TRBV29-1 and J usage is TRBJ2-4, with 7 nucleotides matching TRBD1. Trimming cost V 6 bases and J 2 bases; bases outside gene matches: 10. Germline values: CDR1 SQVTM, CDR2 ANQGSEA. The CDR3 consists of 15 residues.

The chain has TRBV29-1 and TRBJ1-1; D is undetermined. The V gene lost 0 bases and the J gene lost 9 bases, with 14 bases spanning the gap. The CDR3 runs to 13 residues. Germline V gives CDR1 SQVTM, CDR2 ANQGSEA. The DNA of the CDR3 is TGCAGCGTTGAAGATGACGGCGGGCGCCAAGCTTTCTTT. This codes for CSVEDDGGRQAFF. Complete variable domain (other parts from reference TRBV29-1 and TRBJ1-1): SAVISQKPSRDICQRGTSLTIQCQVDSQVTMMFWYRQQPGQSLTLIATANQGSEATYESGFVIDKFPISRPNLTFSTLTVSNMSPEDSSIYLCSVEDDGGRQAFFGQGTRLTVV.

The chain has TRBV5-1 and TRBJ2-7, with D perhaps matching TRBD2 (6 bases). The CDR3 contains 16 residues. CDR1 SGHRS and CDR2 YFSETQ come from the germline V gene. Trimming left V 3 bases short and J 7 bases short, with 23 bases between. The CDR3 spells CASSWGGLLERGEQYF. CDR3 bases: TGCGCCAGCAGCTGGGGAGGACTCCTCGAAAGGGGTGAGCAGTACTTC. The full variable domain, in which reference TRBV5-1 and TRBJ2-7 provide the parts outside the CDR3, is KAGVTQTPRYLIKTRGQQVTLSCSPISGHRSVSWYQQTPGQGLQFLFEYFSETQRNKGNFPGRFSGRQFSNSRSEMNVSTLELGDSALYLCASSWGGLLERGEQYFGPGTRLTVT.

CDR3 in amino acids: CSALDGTAMNTEAFF. Written as DNA, the CDR3 is TGCAGTGCCCTAGACGGGACAGCCATGAACACTGAAGCTTTCTTT. The chain carries TRBV20-1 and TRBJ1-1; 7 nucleotides align to TRBD1. V lost 6 bases and J lost 0; bases outside the gene matches: 10. Germline lookup yields CDR1 DFQATT and CDR2 SNEGSKA (reference sequence). The CDR3 loop spans 15 amino acids.

The V call is TRBV27, the J call TRBJ1-2, with no clear D. V lost 4 bases and J lost 8, with 17 bases in between. CDR3 length: 14 amino acids. Germline V gives CDR1 MNHEY, CDR2 SMNVEV (reference sequence). The CDR3 protein is CASSSPGPVSGYTF. The CDR3 DNA is TGTGCCAGCAGTTCCCCTGGCCCCGTAAGCGGCTACACCTTC.

The chain carries TRBV20-1 and TRBJ1-1, with a tentative D call TRBD1 (5 bases). CDR3 length: 14 amino acids. V dropped 1 base and J dropped 3 bases, with 12 bases sitting between them. Germline CDR1 DFQATT, CDR2 SNEGSKA (reference sequence). The CDR3 DNA follows: TGCAGTGCTAGAGGCCAGGGAACTTACACTGAAGCTTTCTTT. It translates to CSARGQGTYTEAFF.

The chain joins TRBV28 to TRBJ2-5; tentative D call: TRBD2 (7 bases). The ends were cut back, 5 bases at V and 11 bases at J, with 24 bases in the middle. The CDR3 runs 15 residues. In germline, CDR1 is MDHEN, CDR2 SYDVKM. The CDR3 spells CASSDANKGGVEQYF. The CDR3 nucleotides are TGTGCCAGCAGTGACGCTAATAAGGGGGGGGTGGAGCAGTACTTC.